Shown below are 2 T cell receptor beta chains from a single sample sequenced in a study of T cells in localized non-small cell lung cancer. Method: immunoSEQ multiplex PCR; TCRdb's copy keeps in-frame clones and lacks some. This sample has tens of thousands of clones, with more than 70% found just once. The starting material was peripheral blood, obtained before any cancer treatment. The receptors were sampled from a woman aged 40-69 years with stage I squamous cell lung carcinoma.

This clone was detected a few times. The rearrangement links TRBV11-2 to TRBJ2-7; possible D gene TRBD1, 6 bases. Trimming took 4 bases from V and 2 from J, leaving 12 bases between them. CDR3 size: 14 residues. Germline lookup yields CDR1 SGHAT and CDR2 FQNNGV. CDR3 sequence reads: CASSSPDRTYEQYF. The CDR3, as DNA: TGTGCCAGCAGCTCGCCGGACAGAACCTACGAGCAGTACTTC.

V is TRBV5-5 and J is TRBJ2-7; unclear D gene. Germline V gene lookup returns CDR1 SGHKS and CDR2 YYEKEE (reference sequence). This CDR3 spans 15 amino acids. With 1 base removed from V and 1 base from J, the gap between germline ends came to 12 bases. The CDR3 is CASSLFGSRSYEQYF. The CDR3 DNA follows: TGTGCCAGCAGCTTGTTCGGTTCCAGATCCTACGAGCAGTACTTC.